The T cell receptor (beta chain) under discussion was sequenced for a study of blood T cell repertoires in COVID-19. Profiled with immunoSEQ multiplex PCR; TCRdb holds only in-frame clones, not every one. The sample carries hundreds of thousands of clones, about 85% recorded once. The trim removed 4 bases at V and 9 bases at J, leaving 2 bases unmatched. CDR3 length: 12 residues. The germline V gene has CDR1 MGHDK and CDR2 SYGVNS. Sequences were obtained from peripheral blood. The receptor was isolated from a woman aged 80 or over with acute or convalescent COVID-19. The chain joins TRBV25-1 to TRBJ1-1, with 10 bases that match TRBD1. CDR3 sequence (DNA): TGTGCCAGCAGTGGGGGACAGGGGAAAGCTTTCTTT. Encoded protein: CASSGGQGKAFF.